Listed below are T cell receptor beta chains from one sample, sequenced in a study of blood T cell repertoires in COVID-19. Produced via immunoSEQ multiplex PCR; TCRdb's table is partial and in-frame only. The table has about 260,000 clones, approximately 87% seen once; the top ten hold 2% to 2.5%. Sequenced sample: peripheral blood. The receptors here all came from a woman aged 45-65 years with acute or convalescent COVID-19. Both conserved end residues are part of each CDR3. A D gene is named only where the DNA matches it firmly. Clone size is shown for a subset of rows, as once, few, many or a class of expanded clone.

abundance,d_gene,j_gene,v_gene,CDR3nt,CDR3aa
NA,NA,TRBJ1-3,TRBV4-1,TGCGCCAGCAGCCAAGCAGGTGGGCAAGGAAACACCATATATTTT,CASSQAGGQGNTIYF
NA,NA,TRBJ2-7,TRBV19,TGTGCCAGTAGTAGTCAGGAATACTACGAGCAGTACTTC,CASSSQEYYEQYF
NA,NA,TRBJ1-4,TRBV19,TGTGCCAGTAGTAGGAGGGAAGGAGTTGAAAAACTGTTTTTT,CASSRREGVEKLFF
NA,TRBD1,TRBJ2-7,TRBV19,TGTGCCAGTAAGGCTGATGGGACAGCGCTCTACGAGCAGTACTTC,CASKADGTALYEQYF
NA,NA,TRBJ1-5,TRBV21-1,TGTGCCAGCAGCAAAGACCCTGGACAGTTCGATCAGCCCCAGCATTTT,CASSKDPGQFDQPQHF
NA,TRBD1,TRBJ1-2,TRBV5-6,TGTGCCAGCAGCCCGATGACAGGGGGCTATGGCTACACCTTC,CASSPMTGGYGYTF
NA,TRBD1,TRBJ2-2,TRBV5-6,TGTGCCAGCAGCTCCTACCGGGACAGGGGCCCGCGATGGACCGGGGAGCTGTTTTTT,CASSSYRDRGPRWTGELFF
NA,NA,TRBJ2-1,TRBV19,TGTGCCAGTAGCCTGCAGGGGCCAGGGTATGAGCAGTTCTTC,CASSLQGPGYEQFF
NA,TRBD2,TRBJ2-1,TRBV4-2,TGTGCCAGCAGCCCATATAGCGGGAGGGGGAATGAGCAGTTCTTC,CASSPYSGRGNEQFF
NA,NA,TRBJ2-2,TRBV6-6,TGTGCCAGCAGTTTTTTTCTAGGCAGTCCCGCCGGGGAGCTGTTTTTT,CASSFFLGSPAGELFF
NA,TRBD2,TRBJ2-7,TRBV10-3,TGTGCCATCAGCGCGGTAGCGGGAGGACTAAACCGCTACGAGCAGTACTTC,CAISAVAGGLNRYEQYF
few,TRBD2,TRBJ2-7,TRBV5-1,TGCGCCAGCAGCGAGGCGGGAGCCCCCGAGCAGTACTTC,CASSEAGAPEQYF
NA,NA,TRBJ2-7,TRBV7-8,TGTGCCAGCAGCGCTACTAGGTACGAGCAGTACTTC,CASSATRYEQYF
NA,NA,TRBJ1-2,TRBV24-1,TGTGCCACCAGTGATACCAGGGACATTGATTATGGCTACACCTTC,CATSDTRDIDYGYTF
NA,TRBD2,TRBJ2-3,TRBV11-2,TGTGCCAGCAGCTTAGATCAACTAGCGGTCACAGATACGCAGTATTTT,CASSLDQLAVTDTQYF
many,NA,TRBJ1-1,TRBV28,TGTGCCAGCAGTTCCCAGGACGCGCGGGGAGCTTTCTTT,CASSSQDARGAFF
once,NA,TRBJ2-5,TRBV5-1,TGCGCCAGCAGCACCGATTTAGGGACTCCAGAGACCCAGTACTTC,CASSTDLGTPETQYF
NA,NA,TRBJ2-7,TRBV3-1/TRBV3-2,TGTGCCAGCAGCCACTGGGACAACCCCTACGAGCAGTACTTC,CASSHWDNPYEQYF
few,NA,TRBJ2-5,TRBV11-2,TGTGCCAGCAGCCGACTCGGGAAGACCCAGTACTTC,CASSRLGKTQYF
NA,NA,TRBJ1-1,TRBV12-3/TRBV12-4,TGTGCCAGCAGGGGGCCCACTGAAGCTTTCTTT,CASRGPTEAFF
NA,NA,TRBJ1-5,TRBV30,TGTGCCTGGAATGGAGGGGCGGGTCAGCCCCAGCATTTT,CAWNGGAGQPQHF
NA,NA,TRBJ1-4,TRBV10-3,TGTGCCATCAGTGAGTCGGGGCAGAATGAAAAACTGTTTTTT,CAISESGQNEKLFF
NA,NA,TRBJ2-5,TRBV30,TGTGCCTGGAGTGGACTATTGGAGACCCAGTACTTC,CAWSGLLETQYF
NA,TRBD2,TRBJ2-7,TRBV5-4,TGTGCCAGCAGCCGCCCGGGACTAGCCTACGAGCAGTACTTC,CASSRPGLAYEQYF
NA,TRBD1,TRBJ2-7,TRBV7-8,TGTGCCAGCAGCTTAGGGGGACAGGGTGTTGGTCGCTCCTACGAGCAGTACTTC,CASSLGGQGVGRSYEQYF
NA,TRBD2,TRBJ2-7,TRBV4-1,TGCGCCAGCAGCCAAGATGGACTAGCGGGAGGGCCCATCGGATACGAGCAGTACTTC,CASSQDGLAGGPIGYEQYF
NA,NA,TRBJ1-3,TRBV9,TGTGCCAGCAGCCCCCGGCGAGGCGCAGGAAACACCATATATTTT,CASSPRRGAGNTIYF
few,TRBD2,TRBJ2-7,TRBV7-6,TGTGCCAGCAGCTCAAGAATCGGGACTAGCGGGCTCTCCTACGAGCAGTACTTC,CASSSRIGTSGLSYEQYF
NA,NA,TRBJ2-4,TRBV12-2,TGTGCAAGTCGCTTAGTTCTACAGTTAGCCAAAAACATTCAGTACTTC,CASRLVLQLAKNIQYF
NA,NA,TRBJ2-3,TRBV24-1,TGTGCCACCAGACCGACAGGTACCACAGATACGCAGTATTTT,CATRPTGTTDTQYF
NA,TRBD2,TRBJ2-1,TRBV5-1,TGCGCCAGCAGCTTGGTACTAGCGGGAATTAAGGTCGGCAATGAGCAGTTCTTC,CASSLVLAGIKVGNEQFF
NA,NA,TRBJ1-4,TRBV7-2,TGTGCCAGCAGCTTAGCGACAGTAAGGGGTTACGAAAAACTGTTTTTT,CASSLATVRGYEKLFF
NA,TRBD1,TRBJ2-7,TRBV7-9,TGTGCCAGCAGTAATCGGGACAGGGGTTACGAGCAGTACTTC,CASSNRDRGYEQYF
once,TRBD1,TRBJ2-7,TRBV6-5,TGTGCCAGCACCCGGGACAGGGGATTGAGCGAGCAGTACTTC,CASTRDRGLSEQYF
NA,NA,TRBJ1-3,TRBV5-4,TGTGCCAGCAGCCAACGAGGCTTTGGAAACACCATATATTTT,CASSQRGFGNTIYF